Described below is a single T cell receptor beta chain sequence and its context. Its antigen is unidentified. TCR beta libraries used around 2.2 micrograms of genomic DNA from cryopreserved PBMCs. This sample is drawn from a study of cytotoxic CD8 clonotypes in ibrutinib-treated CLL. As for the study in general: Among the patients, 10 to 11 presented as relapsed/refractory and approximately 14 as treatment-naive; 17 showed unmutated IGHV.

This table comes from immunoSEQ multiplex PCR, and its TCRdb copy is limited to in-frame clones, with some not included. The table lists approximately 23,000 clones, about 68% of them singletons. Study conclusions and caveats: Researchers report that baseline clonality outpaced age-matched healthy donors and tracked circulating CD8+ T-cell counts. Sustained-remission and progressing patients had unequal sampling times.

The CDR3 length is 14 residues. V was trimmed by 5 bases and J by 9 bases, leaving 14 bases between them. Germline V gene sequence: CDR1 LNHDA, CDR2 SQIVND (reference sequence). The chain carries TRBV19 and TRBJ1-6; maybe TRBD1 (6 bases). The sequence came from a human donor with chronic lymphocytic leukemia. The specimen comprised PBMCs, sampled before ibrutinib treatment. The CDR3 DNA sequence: TGTGCCAGTAGTCTTACAGGGTTGGGTTCACCCCTCCACTTT. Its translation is CASSLTGLGSPLHF.